This T cell receptor (beta chain) was identified during a study of shared clonotypes between healthy human individuals. Comments on this clone: In the same sample, other DNA sequences code for this CDR3.

V was pared by 8 bases and J by 3 bases, with 13 bases between. The germline CDR1 and CDR2 sequences are MDHEN and SYDVKM. CDR3 length equals 13 residues. Measured with immunoSEQ multiplex PCR; TCRdb has only the in-frame clones, and not every one. The table lists 2 million to 3 million clones, approximately 93% of them singletons, with approximately 0.37% in the top ten. The sequenced sample was naive CD4+ T cells from PBMCs. Subset of the sample: CD45RA+ positively selected. The chain is built from TRBV28 and TRBJ1-2, with D unresolved. The clonotype originates from a man aged 18 to 35 in good health. Some clones in this sample may be carry-over from other donors' samples. The CDR3 sequence: CASSTRADYGYTF. In DNA, the CDR3 is TGTGCCAGCTCAACTAGGGCAGACTATGGCTACACCTTC.